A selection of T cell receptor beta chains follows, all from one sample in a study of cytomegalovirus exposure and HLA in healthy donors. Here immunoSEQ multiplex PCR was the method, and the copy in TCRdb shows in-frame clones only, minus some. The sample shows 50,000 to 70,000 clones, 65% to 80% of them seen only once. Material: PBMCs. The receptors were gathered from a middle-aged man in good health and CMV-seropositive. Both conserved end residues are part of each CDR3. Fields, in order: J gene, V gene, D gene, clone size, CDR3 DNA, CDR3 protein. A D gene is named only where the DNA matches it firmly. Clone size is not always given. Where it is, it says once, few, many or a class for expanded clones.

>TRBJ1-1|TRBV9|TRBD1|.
TGTGCCAGCAGCCTAGGGGGGACAGAGGGCACTGAAGCTTTCTTT
CASSLGGTEGTEAFF
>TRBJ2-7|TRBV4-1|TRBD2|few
TGCGCCAGCAGCCAAGGGTTGGGGTCGGGGACTAGAATTTACGAGCAGTACTTC
CASSQGLGSGTRIYEQYF
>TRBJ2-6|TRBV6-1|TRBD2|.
TGTGCCAGCAGGGGCGGGGGGGCTGGGGCCAACGTCCTGACTTTC
CASRGGGAGANVLTF
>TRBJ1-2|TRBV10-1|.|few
TGCGCCAGCAGTGAGTCCGGAGACGTCGACTATGGCTACACCTTC
CASSESGDVDYGYTF
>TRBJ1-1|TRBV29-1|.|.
TGCAGCGTTGATTCGGGCAGGGGAGCTTTCTTT
CSVDSGRGAFF
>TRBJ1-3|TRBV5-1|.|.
TGCGCCAGCAGCCCCATGCTAGGGGAAGGAAACACCATATATTTT
CASSPMLGEGNTIYF
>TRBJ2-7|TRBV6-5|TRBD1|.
TGTGCCAGCAGTACCCGGACAGGGGGCTCCTACGAGCAGTACTTC
CASSTRTGGSYEQYF
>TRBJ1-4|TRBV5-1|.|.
TGCGCCAGCAGCTTGGGGTCGGTGAATGAAAAACTGTTTTTT
CASSLGSVNEKLFF
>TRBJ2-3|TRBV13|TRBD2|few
TGTGCCAGCGCGGGAGGGAGCACAGATACGCAGTATTTT
CASAGGSTDTQYF
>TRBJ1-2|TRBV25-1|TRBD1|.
TGTGCCAGCAGTGAAAAAAGACAGGGACGCTATGGCTACACCTTC
CASSEKRQGRYGYTF
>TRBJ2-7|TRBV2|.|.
TGTGCCACCTATACCGGGGTCGCAACGCTCACCTACGAGCAGTACTTC
CATYTGVATLTYEQYF
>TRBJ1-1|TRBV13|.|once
TGTGCCAGCAGCCTTGACAGTATGAACACTGAAGCTTTCTTT
CASSLDSMNTEAFF
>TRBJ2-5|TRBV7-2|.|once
TGTGCCAGCAGCTTAGTTTCTCACCAAGAGACCCAGTACTTC
CASSLVSHQETQYF
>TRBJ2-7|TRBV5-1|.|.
TGCGCCAGCAGCTCGCCTCAGGTGAACTCCTACGAGCAGTACTTC
CASSSPQVNSYEQYF
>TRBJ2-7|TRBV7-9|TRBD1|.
TGTGCCAGCAGCCCCCGACAGGGTGGGCACGAGCAGTACTTC
CASSPRQGGHEQYF
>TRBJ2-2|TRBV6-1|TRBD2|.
TGTGCCAGCCGGGGGGTTCCCACCGGGGAGCTGTTTTTT
CASRGVPTGELFF
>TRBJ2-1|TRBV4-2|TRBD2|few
TGTGCCAGCAGCCAATCGGGACTAGCGGGGGACTACAATGAGCAGTTCTTC
CASSQSGLAGDYNEQFF
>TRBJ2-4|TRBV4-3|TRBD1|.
TGCGCCAGCAGCCAAGATGGGAGCACAGGGGAGAAAAACATTCAGTACTTC
CASSQDGSTGEKNIQYF
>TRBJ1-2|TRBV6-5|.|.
TGTGCCAGCAGTCCTTCGGGATTTGGGTATGGCTACACCTTC
CASSPSGFGYGYTF
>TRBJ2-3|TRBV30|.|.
TGTGCCTGGAGGGGTGGGAGGAAGGAGGGGACAGATACGCAGTATTTT
CAWRGGRKEGTDTQYF
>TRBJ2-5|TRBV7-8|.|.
TGTGCCAGCAGCTTCGGACTTCAAGAGACCCAGTACTTC
CASSFGLQETQYF
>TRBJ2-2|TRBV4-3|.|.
TGCGCCAGCAGCCAAATTTATAGCGGGGAGCTGTTTTTT
CASSQIYSGELFF
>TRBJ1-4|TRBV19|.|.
TGTGCCACTAAGGTTGGGGGGGCAACTAATGAAAAACTGTTTTTT
CATKVGGATNEKLFF
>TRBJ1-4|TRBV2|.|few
TGTGCCAGCAAGGCCCACGGAGCTAATGAAAAACTGTTTTTT
CASKAHGANEKLFF
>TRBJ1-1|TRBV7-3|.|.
TGTGCCAGCAGCTTAGGGTGGGCAGGGGACACTGAAGCTTTCTTT
CASSLGWAGDTEAFF
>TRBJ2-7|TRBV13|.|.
TGTGCCAGCAGCTTCCTCCTGGGACAAGGCGGCCGGGACTCCTACGAGCAGTACTTC
CASSFLLGQGGRDSYEQYF
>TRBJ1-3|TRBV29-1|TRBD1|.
TGCAGCGGATGGACAGGAGGTGGAAACACCATATATTTT
CSGWTGGGNTIYF
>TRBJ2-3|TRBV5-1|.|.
TGCGCCAGCAGCTTAACTAGCACAGATACGCAGTATTTT
CASSLTSTDTQYF
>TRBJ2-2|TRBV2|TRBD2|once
TGTGCCAGCAGAGCCGGGACTAGCGCTGGAGAGCTGTTTTTT
CASRAGTSAGELFF
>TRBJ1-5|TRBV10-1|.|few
TGCGCCAGCAGTGAGGTTCATAGCAATCAGCCCCAGCATTTT
CASSEVHSNQPQHF
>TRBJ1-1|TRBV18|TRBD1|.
TGTGCCAGCTCACCTACCGGGACAGTGAACACTGAAGCTTTCTTT
CASSPTGTVNTEAFF
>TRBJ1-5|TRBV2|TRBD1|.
TGTGCCAGCAGGGACAGGGGGCTGGGCAATCAGCCCCAGCATTTT
CASRDRGLGNQPQHF
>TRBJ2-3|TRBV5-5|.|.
TGTGCCAGCAGCTTTATGGCTACAGGGACAGATACGCAGTATTTT
CASSFMATGTDTQYF
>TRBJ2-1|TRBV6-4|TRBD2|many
TGTGCCAGCAGTGACACGGCGGGGGACTACAATGAGCAGTTCTTC
CASSDTAGDYNEQFF
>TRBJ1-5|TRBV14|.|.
TGTGCCAGCAGCCCCCGAGGCCTGAGGGAGCCCCAGCATTTT
CASSPRGLREPQHF
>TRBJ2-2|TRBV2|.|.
TGTGCCAGCATTCGGGGAATCGGCGGGGAGCTGTTTTTT
CASIRGIGGELFF
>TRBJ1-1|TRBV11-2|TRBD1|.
TGTGCCAGCATACCCTTACAGGGGGGCCGCACTGAAGCTTTCTTT
CASIPLQGGRTEAFF
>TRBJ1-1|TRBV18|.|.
TGTGCCAGCTCACCCCCAGGGACTGAAGCTTTCTTT
CASSPPGTEAFF
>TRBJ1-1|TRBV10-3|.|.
TGTGCCACCTTGGGACATTCCGAAGCTTTCTTT
CATLGHSEAFF
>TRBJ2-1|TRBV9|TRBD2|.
TGTGCCAGCAGCGTAGGGAGTAGCGGGGGTCTATGGAATGAGCAGTTCTTC
CASSVGSSGGLWNEQFF
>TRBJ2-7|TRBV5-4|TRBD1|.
TGTGCCAGCACCCGGACAGGGAGCTCCTACGAGCAGTACTTC
CASTRTGSSYEQYF
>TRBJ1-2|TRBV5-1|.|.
TGCGCCAGCAGCTCGTCCCCGACAGGAGTAAGTGGCTACACCTTC
CASSSSPTGVSGYTF
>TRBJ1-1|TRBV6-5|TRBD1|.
TGTGCCAGCAGTCCTGACAGGGACACTGAAGCTTTCTTT
CASSPDRDTEAFF
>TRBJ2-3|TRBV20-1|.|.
TGCAGTGCTAAGGAGTTAGATACGCAGTATTTT
CSAKELDTQYF
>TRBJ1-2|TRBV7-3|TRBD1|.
TGTGCCAGCAGCCCAACATCCACAGGGGCTGGCTACACCTTC
CASSPTSTGAGYTF
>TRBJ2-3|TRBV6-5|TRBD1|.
TGTGCCAGCCGAGGACAGGGGGCCACAGATACGCAGTATTTT
CASRGQGATDTQYF
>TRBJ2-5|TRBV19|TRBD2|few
TGTGCCAGTAGTAATAGCGGGGGGGCCCAGGAGACCCAGTACTTC
CASSNSGGAQETQYF
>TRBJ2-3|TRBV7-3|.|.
TGTGCCAGCAGCTTAGACAGCTCCTCTAGCACAGATACGCAGTATTTT
CASSLDSSSSTDTQYF
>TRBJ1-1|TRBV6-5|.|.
TGTGCCAGCACTTCGACAGGAGCGAACACTGAAGCTTTCTTT
CASTSTGANTEAFF
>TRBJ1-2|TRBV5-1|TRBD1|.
TGCGCCAGCAGCATATCGACAGGGGGTGAGGGTGGCTACACCTTC
CASSISTGGEGGYTF
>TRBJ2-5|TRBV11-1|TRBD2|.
TGTGCCAGCGCATTCTACGGGGGGAGTCAAGAGACCCAGTACTTC
CASAFYGGSQETQYF
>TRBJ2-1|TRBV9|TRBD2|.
TGTGCCAGCAGCGTAGTACTAGCGGGGAGTGAGCAGTTCTTC
CASSVVLAGSEQFF
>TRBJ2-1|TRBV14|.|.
TGTGCCAGCCGAAGTAGATTTAGCTCCTACAATGAGCAGTTCTTC
CASRSRFSSYNEQFF
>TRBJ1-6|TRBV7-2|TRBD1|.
TGTGCCAGCAGCCCAGGGGGCTTTAATTCACCCCTCCACTTT
CASSPGGFNSPLHF
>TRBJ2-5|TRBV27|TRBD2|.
TGTGCCAGCAGTCCTTTAGCGGGGGGGTGGGAGACCCAGTACTTC
CASSPLAGGWETQYF
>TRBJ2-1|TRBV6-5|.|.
TGTGCCAGCGGAGGAGGGCCTAGCTCCTACAATGAGCAGTTCTTC
CASGGGPSSYNEQFF